The 16 T cell receptor beta chains below come from one sample, sequenced in a study of control samples from healthy donors and cancer patients. Clones were read by immunoSEQ multiplex PCR, and TCRdb kept only the in-frame ones, dropping some. Of roughly 84,000 clones detected, around 89% appear once; the ten largest clones hold 7.2%. The sequenced sample was blood. The receptors shown here come from a man between 45 and 60 years old in good health.

The V call is TRBV7-3, the J call TRBJ2-2; perhaps D is TRBD1 or TRBD2 (5 bases each). V gave up 6 bases and J gave up 1 base, with 9 bases separating them. The V gene's germline CDR1 is SGHTA and CDR2 FQGTGA. This CDR3 is 14 amino acids long. CDR3 loop: CASRPGLNTGELFF. The CDR3 coding sequence is TGTGCCAGCAGACCGGGGCTGAACACCGGGGAGCTGTTTTTT.

V gene TRBV10-3 combines with J gene TRBJ1-2; 9 bases are shared with TRBD1. This CDR3 is 17 amino acids long. Germline lookup yields CDR1 ENHRY and CDR2 SYGVKD. The V and J ends lost 0 bases and 6 bases, in that order; junction bases with no gene match: 11. CDR3 amino acids: CAISESIHGTGNHGYTF. Written as DNA, the CDR3 is TGTGCCATCAGTGAGTCGATCCACGGGACAGGGAACCATGGCTACACCTTC.

The rearrangement uses TRBV5-1 and TRBJ2-5; 8 nucleotides agree with TRBD2. Germline CDR1 reads SGHRS; CDR2 reads YFSETQ. V trimming: 2 bases; J trimming: 4 bases; junction bases outside the gene matches: 10. The CDR3 has 16 residues. DNA for the CDR3: TGCGCCAGCAGCTTCGGTGATAGCGGGATCTCAGAGACCCAGTACTTC. It encodes CASSFGDSGISETQYF. Full variable domain (outside the CDR3, taken from reference TRBV5-1 and TRBJ2-5): KAGVTQTPRYLIKTRGQQVTLSCSPISGHRSVSWYQQTPGQGLQFLFEYFSETQRNKGNFPGRFSGRQFSNSRSEMNVSTLELGDSALYLCASSFGDSGISETQYFGPGTRLLVL.

In this sample, this clone turned up a few times. The CDR3 region is CASSPRDRPGDEQFF. The CDR3 nucleotides are TGTGCCAGCAGCCCTCGGGACCGTCCTGGGGATGAGCAGTTCTTC. This chain connects TRBV7-9 to TRBJ2-1; either TRBD1 or TRBD2 may fit D (5 bases each). Germline CDR1 and CDR2: SEHNR and FQNEAQ (reference sequence). This CDR3 is 15 amino acids long. Trimming left V 5 bases short and J 8 bases short, with 19 bases between.

This clone was seen just once. V usage is TRBV20-1 and J usage is TRBJ2-1; 8 bases match TRBD1. Unmatched junction bases numbered 8, after V lost 3 bases and J lost 4 bases. Germline lookup yields CDR1 DFQATT and CDR2 SNEGSKA (reference sequence). There are 15 residues in the CDR3. CDR3 amino acids: CSASITGTGYNEQFF. The CDR3 DNA follows: TGCAGTGCTAGTATAACCGGGACAGGTTACAATGAGCAGTTCTTC.

V usage is TRBV11-2 and J usage is TRBJ1-4; no clear D gene. Germline CDR1 SGHAT, CDR2 FQNNGV. CDR3 size: 12 residues. The V end lost 0 bases, the J end lost 12 bases, and 8 bases lay between the germline ends. CDR3 nucleotide sequence: TGTGCCAGCAGCTTAGATTATGAGCAACTGTTTTTT. Translating it yields CASSLDYEQLFF.

A few counts support this clone. The rearrangement uses TRBV24-1 and TRBJ1-5; TRBD1 matches 10 bases. The CDR3 consists of 17 residues. Germline CDR1 KGHDR, CDR2 SFDVKD. Trimming removed 3 bases from V and 3 bases from J; junction bases left unmatched: 7. CDR3 in amino acids: CATSDPRTGGDNQPQHF. DNA for the CDR3: TGTGCCACCAGTGATCCTCGGACAGGGGGTGACAATCAGCCCCAGCATTTT.

This rearrangement joins TRBV27 to TRBJ1-2; tentatively, D is TRBD1 (5 bases). Germline V lookup: CDR1 MNHEY, CDR2 SMNVEV (reference sequence). The CDR3 totals 15 residues. V was trimmed by 4 bases and J by 4 bases, leaving 16 bases between them. In nucleotides, the CDR3 is TGTGCCAGCAGTTCCCAGGGAGACCGATTCTATGGCTACACCTTC. Its protein product is CASSSQGDRFYGYTF.

This chain connects TRBV10-3 to TRBJ1-1, with D unresolved. Trimming pared 3 bases from V and 6 bases from J, leaving 11 bases between. The germline CDR1 and CDR2 sequences are ENHRY and SYGVKD. CDR3 size: 13 residues. This CDR3 reads CAISDLKVSEAFF. DNA of the CDR3: TGTGCCATCAGTGACCTAAAGGTTTCTGAAGCTTTCTTT.

The chain combines TRBV6-6 with TRBJ1-3, with 8 bases matching TRBD1. The CDR3 totals 14 residues. Germline trimming cut 8 bases from V and 4 bases from J; bases unmatched to any gene: 7. Germline V gene data show CDR1 as MNHNY and CDR2 as SVGAGI (reference sequence). The CDR3: CASGFGTGGNTIYF. In nucleotides, the CDR3 is TGTGCCAGCGGGTTCGGGACAGGCGGAAACACCATATATTTT.

V usage is TRBV4-3 and J usage is TRBJ1-1; 8 positions agree with TRBD1. This CDR3 comprises 18 residues. Trimming took 1 base from V and 3 from J; bases not matched to a gene: 13. From germline, CDR1 is LGHNA and CDR2 YSLEER. The CDR3 DNA is TGCGCCAGCAGCCAAGGGGTAGACAGGGGACCCGGGGACACTGAAGCTTTCTTT. Protein: CASSQGVDRGPGDTEAFF.

The chain joins TRBV2 to TRBJ2-1; the match to TRBD2 covers 7 bases. Germline values: CDR1 SNHLY, CDR2 FYNNEI. With 4 bases clipped from V and 14 bases from J, the junction kept 26 bases outside the gene matches. The CDR3 covers 18 residues. CDR3 DNA: TGTGCCAGCAGTGTTGAGTACCGGGCGGGGGACCGTTCCGATGTAGAGTTCTTC. This gives the protein CASSVEYRAGDRSDVEFF. The full variable domain, its missing parts supplied by reference TRBV2 and TRBJ2-1, is EPEVTQTPSHQVTQMGQEVILRCVPISNHLYFYWYRQILGQKVEFLVSFYNNEISEKSEIFDDQFSVERPDGSNFTLKIRSTKLEDSAMYFCASSVEYRAGDRSDVEFFGPGTRLTVL.

This clone was recorded once. V gene TRBV4-2 combines with J gene TRBJ2-3; 12 nucleotides agree with TRBD2. This CDR3 has 16 amino acids. V lost 4 bases to trimming and J lost 1 base; unmatched junction nucleotides: 3. In germline, CDR1 is LGHNA, CDR2 YNFKEQ. CDR3 DNA sequence: TGTGCCAGCAGCCCTCGGACTAGCGGGGGCACAGATACGCAGTATTTT. Protein: CASSPRTSGGTDTQYF.

The table lists this clone with a few counts. V gene TRBV11-2 combines with J gene TRBJ1-4; no definite D call. Germline V gene sequence: CDR1 SGHAT, CDR2 FQNNGV. This CDR3 contains 16 residues. Trimming shortened V by 0 bases and J by 2 bases, and 10 bases separated the two germline ends. CDR3 DNA sequence: TGTGCCAGCAGCTTAGACTGGATCGGGACTAATGAAAAACTGTTTTTT. This codes for CASSLDWIGTNEKLFF.

The table lists this clone with a count of one. V gene TRBV3-1 (or the pseudogene TRBV3-2) combines with J gene TRBJ2-3; no clear D gene. Germline assignment: CDR1 LGHDT and CDR2 YNNKEL (reference sequence). The CDR3 extends over 15 amino acids. V was trimmed by 1 base and J by 5 bases, leaving 13 bases between them. This CDR3 is CASSQANRWGDTQYF. The DNA for the CDR3 is TGTGCCAGCAGCCAAGCCAACCGGTGGGGAGATACGCAGTATTTT.

The rearrangement joins TRBV4-2 to TRBJ1-1; no firm D call. Deletions cut 1 base from V and 5 bases from J, with 11 bases between. CDR1 is LGHNA, CDR2 YNFKEQ, per germline. This CDR3 is 14 amino acids long. DNA of the CDR3: TGTGCCAGCAGCCAAGTCTTCCGGGGTACTGAAGCTTTCTTT. Its protein product is CASSQVFRGTEAFF.